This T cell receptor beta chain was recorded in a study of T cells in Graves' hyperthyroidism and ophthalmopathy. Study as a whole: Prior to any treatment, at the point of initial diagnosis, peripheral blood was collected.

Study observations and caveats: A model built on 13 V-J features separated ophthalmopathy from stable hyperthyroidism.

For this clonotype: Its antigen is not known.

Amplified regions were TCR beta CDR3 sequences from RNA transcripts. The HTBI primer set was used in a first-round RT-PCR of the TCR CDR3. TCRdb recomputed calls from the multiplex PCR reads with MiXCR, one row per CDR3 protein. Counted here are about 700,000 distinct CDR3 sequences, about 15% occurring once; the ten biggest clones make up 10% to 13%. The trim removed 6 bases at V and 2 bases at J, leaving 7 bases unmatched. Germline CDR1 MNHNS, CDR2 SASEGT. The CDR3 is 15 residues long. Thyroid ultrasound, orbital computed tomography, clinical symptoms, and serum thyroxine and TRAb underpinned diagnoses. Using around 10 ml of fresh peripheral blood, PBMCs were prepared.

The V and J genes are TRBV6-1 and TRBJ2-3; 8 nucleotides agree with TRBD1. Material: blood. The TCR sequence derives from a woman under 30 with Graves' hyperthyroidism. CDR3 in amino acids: CASRQGASFTDTQYF. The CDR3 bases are TGTGCCAGCAGGCAGGGGGCTAGTTTCACAGATACGCAGTATTTT.